A selection of T cell receptor beta chains follows, all from one sample in a study of radiotherapy plus CTLA-4 blockade in lung cancer. The method was immunoSEQ multiplex PCR; TCRdb's version includes in-frame clones alone and lacks a portion of them. The profile shows about 78,000 clones, about 86% of them singletons. Material: peripheral blood, obtained from a patient treated with radiotherapy plus ipilimumab. The receptors were gathered from a human donor with non-small cell lung cancer who had a partial response to radiotherapy plus ipilimumab. CDR3s include the opening cysteine and the closing phenylalanine or tryptophan. Not all rows give a size; the values are once, few, many and, for expanded clones, a class.

TRBJ2-3 | NA | TRBV14 | CASSPSYGIAGTDTQYF
TRBJ2-1 | few | TRBV7-9 | CASSSDRVSYNEQFF
TRBJ2-3 | NA | TRBV7-9 | CASSSTSGRTDTQYF
TRBJ2-1 | NA | TRBV9 | CASSVDGGRKDEQFF
TRBJ1-5 | NA | TRBV27 | CASRLSTGGHRNQPQHF
TRBJ1-4 | NA | TRBV11-2 | CASSLGDRGINEKLFF
TRBJ2-3 | NA | TRBV28 | CASSSGGQGTDTQYF
TRBJ2-2 | NA | TRBV18 | CASSPPGQGTGELFF
TRBJ2-3 | once | TRBV7-2 | CASSLLSGRVNTQYF
TRBJ2-3 | NA | TRBV7-2 | CASSFPDRGHTDTQYF
TRBJ1-1 | few | TRBV15 | CATSRKQSAEAFF
TRBJ1-2 | NA | TRBV28 | CASSLPAGSDGYTF
TRBJ2-5 | NA | TRBV28 | CASSFAGGLAGGTQYF
TRBJ2-4 | NA | TRBV2 | CASSEPVRVRAGSKGNIQYF
TRBJ2-2 | NA | TRBV28 | CASLTSRGTGELFF
TRBJ1-1 | NA | TRBV2 | CASMEIFNTEAFF
TRBJ2-7 | NA | TRBV6-1 | CASSEARPGGYEQYF
TRBJ1-1 | NA | TRBV10-2 | CASRDGLRTTGEATEAFF
TRBJ1-2 | NA | TRBV20-1 | CSAPGGYGYTF
TRBJ2-5 | NA | TRBV19 | CASSTNSLRRDRRETQYF
TRBJ2-1 | NA | TRBV13 | CASSLEGAGQGIYNEQFF
TRBJ2-1 | NA | TRBV14 | CASSPNAGGTEQFF
TRBJ2-2 | NA | TRBV5-7 | CASSLDGTESTGELFF
TRBJ2-3 | NA | TRBV5-4 | CASSLEIGQGADTQYF
TRBJ1-2 | NA | TRBV4-2 | CASSQDQAGWDYGYTF
TRBJ1-3 | NA | TRBV19 | CASSSGQSSGNTIYF
TRBJ2-5 | NA | TRBV18 | CASSSKSGTGEETQYF
TRBJ1-2 | NA | TRBV6-1 | CASSEYLRTGNYGYTF
TRBJ1-2 | NA | TRBV5-8 | CASSNKEGYGYTF
TRBJ2-2 | NA | TRBV25-1 | CASSFTSGNTGELFF
TRBJ1-1 | few | TRBV15 | CATSMARNTEAFF
TRBJ2-1 | NA | TRBV28 | CASSRTVQIEQFF
TRBJ2-1 | NA | TRBV7-2 | CASSLMALAGNEQFF
TRBJ1-1 | once | TRBV4-3 | CASSHLQGTEAFF
TRBJ2-5 | NA | TRBV28 | CASSNIPSLATRETQYF
TRBJ2-1 | NA | TRBV6-5 | CASSSFPGDEQFF
TRBJ2-1 | NA | TRBV11-3 | CASSSKAGGSYNEQFF
TRBJ1-5 | NA | TRBV19 | CASSMRGQSGQPQHF
TRBJ2-1 | NA | TRBV27 | CASSLYPREGHRNEQFF
TRBJ2-5 | NA | TRBV18 | CASSPRGNGLETQYF
TRBJ1-5 | NA | TRBV7-2 | CASSLVFAQPQHF
TRBJ1-4 | few | TRBV19 | CASSWWDRANEKLFF
TRBJ1-5 | NA | TRBV6-5 | CASRRGGPNNQPQHF
TRBJ2-7 | NA | TRBV7-2 | CASSQWDSSSYEQYF
TRBJ2-2 | NA | TRBV10-1 | CASSELGRGTGELFF
TRBJ2-3 | NA | TRBV7-9 | CASSVTGSGTDTQYF
TRBJ1-5 | NA | TRBV28 | CASSRTGRGQPQHF
TRBJ2-7 | NA | TRBV6-5 | CASSYFSGSSSYEQYF
TRBJ1-2 | NA | TRBV27 | CASSWSGGYGYTF
TRBJ2-3 | NA | TRBV5-4 | CASSTGTGSTDTQYF
TRBJ1-1 | NA | TRBV6-5 | CASEPQGVGTEAFF
TRBJ1-1 | NA | TRBV11-2 | CASSLAFSFGDLNTEAFF
TRBJ2-1 | NA | TRBV6-1 | CASSGLRLAKVYNEQFF
TRBJ1-2 | NA | TRBV12-5 | CASGLEKDRGPNYGYTF
TRBJ1-2 | once | TRBV5-1 | CASSPSSGGGGYTF
TRBJ2-4 | NA | TRBV7-6 | CASSKGQGTDGNIQYF
TRBJ2-5 | NA | TRBV28 | CASSSRPGQTQTQYF
TRBJ1-4 | NA | TRBV18 | CASSPPTTGREKLFF
TRBJ2-5 | NA | TRBV28 | CASGREETQYF
TRBJ1-4 | NA | TRBV10-1 | CASSPGTGGRLFF